A selection of T cell receptor beta chains follows, all from one sample in a study of T-cell memory formation after mild COVID-19. Using its own MiXCR run on the 5' RACE reads, TCRdb lists one record per CDR3 protein. The sample gives 100,000 to 150,000 distinct CDR3 sequences, around a sixth of which show up once; approximately 14% is in the top ten. The sample was PBMCs or a T cell subset sorted from them (not recorded which). The receptors come from an adult woman who had mild COVID-19 (a few samples of this study predate the infection). Cell type and time point are not known. Both conserved end residues are trimmed from each CDR3. Each record gives: J gene, V gene, CDR3 protein.

j_call: TRBJ2-1
v_call: TRBV29-1
cdr3_aa: SAREGPREQF

j_call: TRBJ2-5
v_call: TRBV3-1
cdr3_aa: ASSHSETQY

j_call: TRBJ1-1
v_call: TRBV2
cdr3_aa: AGSGVDTEAF

j_call: TRBJ2-7
v_call: TRBV4-3
cdr3_aa: ASSQDSGGRPDEQY

j_call: TRBJ2-7
v_call: TRBV6-2/TRBV6-3
cdr3_aa: ASSFQDRSYEQY

j_call: TRBJ2-1
v_call: TRBV3-1
cdr3_aa: ASSRTGLVSNEQF

j_call: TRBJ1-1
v_call: TRBV7-2
cdr3_aa: ASSLWGSVNTEAF

j_call: TRBJ2-7
v_call: TRBV9
cdr3_aa: ASSVGNKIGEQY

j_call: TRBJ2-7
v_call: TRBV7-8
cdr3_aa: ASSPGTGGEQY

j_call: TRBJ2-5
v_call: TRBV5-8
cdr3_aa: ASSREARQETQY

j_call: TRBJ2-6
v_call: TRBV18
cdr3_aa: ASRKDTGANVLT

j_call: TRBJ1-1
v_call: TRBV5-1
cdr3_aa: ASSWNWNTEAF

j_call: TRBJ2-1
v_call: TRBV12-3/TRBV12-4
cdr3_aa: ASSFGPGVNEQF

j_call: TRBJ1-5
v_call: TRBV6-1
cdr3_aa: ASSEAGQGQPQH

j_call: TRBJ1-2
v_call: TRBV10-3
cdr3_aa: AIRPLSGSGYT

j_call: TRBJ2-7
v_call: TRBV7-8
cdr3_aa: ASSSRHASGSYEQY

j_call: TRBJ2-1
v_call: TRBV12-3/TRBV12-4
cdr3_aa: ASPRRIARCNEQF

j_call: TRBJ2-2
v_call: TRBV14
cdr3_aa: ASSQELGDRHTWELF

j_call: TRBJ2-6
v_call: TRBV6-2/TRBV6-3
cdr3_aa: ASSYSESGANVLT

j_call: TRBJ1-6
v_call: TRBV12-3/TRBV12-4
cdr3_aa: ASSFAGSPLH

j_call: TRBJ2-2
v_call: TRBV18
cdr3_aa: ASSPESRVNTGELF

j_call: TRBJ1-5
v_call: TRBV24-1
cdr3_aa: ATSGREGKPQH

j_call: TRBJ2-7
v_call: TRBV7-2
cdr3_aa: ASSLSGQGPYEQY